These 6 T cell receptor beta chains were sequenced from one sample in a study of blood T cell repertoires in COVID-19. Using immunoSEQ multiplex PCR, the repertoire was profiled, and TCRdb retains in-frame clones only, with some absent. The sample has about 380,000 clones, roughly 91% seen once. Material for sequencing was PBMCs or T cells enriched from blood (not recorded which). These receptor sequences come from a woman aged 18 to 35 who had recovered from COVID-19.

This sequence joins TRBV2 and TRBJ2-3; D ambiguous. The CDR3 totals 14 residues. Germline lookup yields CDR1 SNHLY and CDR2 FYNNEI. The ends were cut back, 5 bases at V and 6 bases at J, with 15 bases in the middle. The CDR3 nucleotides are TGTGCCAGCAGTCGCTTAAAACAGACGGATACGCAGTATTTT. Translation gives CASSRLKQTDTQYF. The whole variable domain, remainder taken from reference TRBV2 and TRBJ2-3, is EPEVTQTPSHQVTQMGQEVILRCVPISNHLYFYWYRQILGQKVEFLVSFYNNEISEKSEIFDDQFSVERPDGSNFTLKIRSTKLEDSAMYFCASSRLKQTDTQYFGPGTRLTVL.

This chain links TRBV10-3 with TRBJ1-5; TRBD1 might be the D (5 bases). V was trimmed by 6 bases and J by 2 bases, leaving 14 bases between them. Looked up from germline, CDR1 is ENHRY and CDR2 is SYGVKD. The CDR3 totals 15 residues. The CDR3: CAISGTSNRNQPQHF. The DNA of the CDR3 is TGTGCCATCAGCGGGACTTCGAACCGCAATCAGCCCCAGCATTTT.

For the CDR3, the DNA is TGTGCCAGCAGCTTAATTGGGACAGGGTTTGAAACTGAAGCTTTCTTT. This gives the protein CASSLIGTGFETEAFF. The V gene is TRBV7-9, the J gene TRBJ1-1; 9 bases match TRBD1. The V segment lost 2 bases and the J segment 5 bases; nucleotides outside the gene matches: 9. This CDR3 has 16 amino acids. Germline lookup yields CDR1 SEHNR and CDR2 FQNEAQ (reference sequence).

The J gene is TRBJ2-5, the V gene TRBV12-3 or TRBV12-4, with D possibly being TRBD2 (5 bases). The CDR3 extends over 12 amino acids. V dropped 6 bases and J dropped 6 bases, with 11 bases sitting between them. CDR3 amino acids: CASSGGRKTQYF. CDR3 nucleotide sequence: TGTGCCAGCAGCGGAGGTCGGAAGACCCAGTACTTC.

The V and J genes are TRBV7-2 and TRBJ2-1; maybe TRBD2 (5 bases). This CDR3 is 15 amino acids long. Trimming stripped 6 bases from V and 3 bases from J, with 15 bases between. The germline V gene encodes CDR1 SGHTA and CDR2 FQGNSA. The CDR3 DNA follows: TGTGCCAGCAGTCCCACTAGAATTGGCTACAATGAGCAGTTCTTC. Translated: CASSPTRIGYNEQFF.

This clone is a singleton in its sample. The chain recombines TRBV4-1 with TRBJ2-2; 8 nucleotides agree with TRBD1. CDR3 length equals 17 residues. Per the germline V gene, CDR1 is MGHRA and CDR2 is YSYEKL. The trim removed 4 bases at V and 1 base at J, leaving 8 bases unmatched. Written as DNA, the CDR3 is TGCGCCAGCAGCCCCCCTCAGGGGGCGCGGAACACCGGGGAGCTGTTTTTT. Translated, it gives CASSPPQGARNTGELFF.